This TCR beta chain emerged from a study of blood T cell repertoires in COVID-19. Study summary: COVID-19 samples, acute and convalescent, were from the United States, Italy and Spain. The analysed material was cDNA or gDNA that came from T cells, B-cell-depleted T cells, or PBMCs.

The CDR3 loop spans 15 amino acids. V dropped 1 base and J dropped 4; count of bases not matched to a gene: 5. Germline V gene data show CDR1 as MDHEN and CDR2 as SYDVKM. Authors' data handling: By means of reference gene primer amplification, nucleated cell counts were estimated. This table comes from immunoSEQ multiplex PCR, and its TCRdb copy is limited to in-frame clones, with some not included. V and J calls and clone size come straight from that table; D and trimming were deduced from the DNA. The sample holds about 300,000 clones, approximately 87% seen once. This clonotype originated in a woman in her thirties or forties who had recovered from COVID-19. V is TRBV28 and J is TRBJ1-1, with TRBD1 identical over 8 bases. What was sequenced was peripheral blood. The CDR3 is CASSLSGTGGTEAFF. The CDR3 bases are TGTGCCAGCAGTTTATCCGGGACAGGTGGCACTGAAGCTTTCTTT.